A single sample gave rise to the 2 T cell receptor beta chains below, sequenced in a study of shared T cell receptors in the human thymus. The method was immunoSEQ multiplex PCR; TCRdb's version includes in-frame clones alone and lacks a portion of them. The sample has 500,000 to 550,000 clones; approximately 80% are singletons. This sample was also put to use in a study of human thymus T cells.

The sample consisted of thymocytes. The receptors originated from a boy under three years old with a congenital heart defect.

This clone was recorded once. The rearrangement joins TRBV4-3 to TRBJ2-1; 7 nucleotides agree with TRBD2. The CDR3 has 15 residues. V was pared by 6 bases and J by 5 bases, with 10 bases of the junction left unmatched. CDR1 is LGHNA and CDR2 is YSLEER in the germline V gene. CDR3 in amino acids: CASRQPLGGNNEQFF. CDR3 nucleotides: TGCGCCAGCAGGCAGCCCTTGGGAGGGAACAATGAGCAGTTCTTC.

The gene calls are TRBV5-6 and TRBJ2-1; 14 bases agree with TRBD2. After removal of 3 bases from V and 0 bases from J, the junction contained 5 bases not matched to a gene. Germline V gene data show CDR1 as SGHDT and CDR2 as YYEEEE. The CDR3 length is 18 residues. The CDR3 bases are TGTGCCAGCAGCTCCGGGGGGACTAGCGGGAGCTCCTACAATGAGCAGTTCTTC. Protein product: CASSSGGTSGSSYNEQFF.